This T cell receptor beta chain was obtained from a study of shared clonotypes between healthy human individuals. Germline values: CDR1 LGHNA, CDR2 YSLEER. V lost 0 bases to trimming and J lost 7 bases, with 16 bases between them. This CDR3 has 17 amino acids. Study-level results: Against clonotypes common to all four donors, non-shared ones had lower generation probabilities.

Positively selected for CCR7, the CD45RO-negative cells used as naive CD8 cells excluded terminally differentiated effector memory CD45RA+ cells. The study drew its donors from healthy HIV-negative adults without recent acute infections or vaccinations. The deep-level immunoSEQ assay was used. Sequencing used immunoSEQ multiplex PCR; TCRdb keeps in-frame clones, though not all of them. The sample yields some 2 million clones, approximately 95% seen once. On this clone itself: What it binds is unknown.

The genes are TRBV4-3 and TRBJ1-6; D is unresolved. This TCR derives from a man younger than 30 in good health. Sequenced: naive CD8+ T cells sorted from blood. The CDR3 protein is CASSQDRVGLGNSPLHF. CDR3 DNA sequence: TGCGCCAGCAGCCAAGATAGAGTCGGACTTGGGAATTCACCCCTCCACTTT.